These 25 T cell receptor beta chains were all obtained from the same sample, sequenced in a study of regulatory T cells in long-lasting Graves disease. Time point given: persistent/refractory GD, antithyroid drugs over 5 years with positive TRAb. Extracted PBMC RNA gave rise to the TCR library. Arm-PCR of CDR3 regions and iRepertoire HTBI primers were used to build TCR beta libraries. TCRdb itself ran the multiplex PCR reads through MiXCR, one entry per CDR3 protein. Of approximately 470,000 distinct CDR3 sequences listed, less than 25% are singletons. This specimen was peripheral blood mononuclear cells (PBMCs), taken when the disease was refractory, from a patient treated with antithyroid drugs. These receptors all come from a female donor with Graves disease.

V and J are TRBV28 and TRBJ1-1; 9 bases are a match to TRBD1. CDR1 and CDR2 from the germline V gene are MDHEN and SYDVKM. V shed 6 bases and J 4 bases; nucleotides not matched to a gene: 12. This CDR3 region has 16 residues. CDR3 sequence: CASRPQSQGAGTEAFF. CDR3 bases: TGTGCCAGCAGACCCCAATCACAGGGGGCCGGCACTGAAGCTTTCTTT. Full variable domain (missing parts from reference TRBV28 and TRBJ1-1): DVKVTQSSRYLVKRTGEKVFLECVQDMDHENMFWYRQDPGLGLRLIYFSYDVKMKEKGDIPEGYSVSREKKERFSLILESASTNQTSMYLCASRPQSQGAGTEAFFGQGTRLTVV.

This clonotype was detected a few times. The gene calls are TRBV10-2 and TRBJ2-2, with TRBD2 matching 7 bases. Trimming cost V 0 bases and J 4 bases; bases outside gene matches: 5. CDR3 length: 16 amino acids. In germline, CDR1 is WSHSY, CDR2 SAAADI. Here the CDR3 reads CASSESGRGPTGELFF. CDR3 DNA: TGCGCCAGCAGTGAGTCGGGGAGGGGACCCACCGGGGAGCTGTTTTTT.

This clonotype was seen a handful of times. V is TRBV19 and J is TRBJ1-6, with unresolved D. Germline loops: CDR1 LNHDA, CDR2 SQIVND (reference sequence). V was trimmed by 9 bases and J by 4 bases, leaving 10 bases between them. This CDR3 comprises 13 residues. CDR3 protein: CASTAGYNSPLHF. In DNA form, the CDR3 reads TGTGCCAGCACAGCAGGATATAATTCACCCCTCCACTTT.

This clonotype was observed many times. The chain joins TRBV20-1 to TRBJ2-5; D might be TRBD1 or TRBD2, each matching 6 bases. The CDR3 is made up of 13 amino acids. Germline V gene lookup returns CDR1 DFQATT and CDR2 SNEGSKA (reference sequence). CDR3 DNA sequence: TGCAGCCAAAGATCGGGGGCCGGGGAGACCCAGTACTTC. Protein sequence: CSQRSGAGETQYF.

This clonotype occurred a few times. A much larger clone lies a single base off, so this may be a read error. The J gene is TRBJ1-1, the V gene TRBV2, with D possibly being TRBD1 (5 bases). CDR1 SNHLY and CDR2 FYNNEI come from the germline V gene. This CDR3 comprises 12 residues. CDR3 nucleotide sequence: TGTGCCAGCAGCGAAACGGACACTGAAGCTTCCTTT. It codes for CASSETDTEASF.

This clonotype has ten or more counts. The J gene is TRBJ2-2, the V gene TRBV7-8, with TRBD1 matching over 9 bases. Germline V gives CDR1 SGHVS, CDR2 FQNEAQ. The length of the CDR3 is 15 residues. The junction had 6 bases not matched to a gene; V was cut back by 5 bases and J by 5 bases. CDR3 sequence reads: CASSIGTGKTGELFF. CDR3 coding DNA: TGTGCCAGCAGCATCGGGACAGGGAAGACCGGGGAGCTGTTTTTT.

There are a few counts of this clonotype. This chain joins TRBV18 and TRBJ2-4; D may correspond to TRBD1 or TRBD2 (6 bases each). There are 14 residues in the CDR3. The germline CDR1 and CDR2 sequences are KGHSH and LQKENI. Trimming shortened V by 8 bases and J by 8 bases, and 19 bases separated the two germline ends. The DNA for the CDR3 is TGTGCCAGCACCGGTAGGGGGGATAAGGACATTCAGTACTTC. Protein product: CASTGRGDKDIQYF.

Concerning this clonotype: A much larger clonotype is one base distant, so this may be a read error. The rearrangement uses TRBV2 and TRBJ1-5; D is perhaps TRBD1 (5 bases). With 11 bases removed from V and 4 bases from J, the gap between germline ends came to 12 bases. Per the germline V gene, CDR1 is SNHLY and CDR2 is FYNNEI. This CDR3 has 12 residues. The CDR3 coding sequence is TGTGCCGGCACTGACAGTAATCAGCCCCAGCATTTT. Amino acids: CAGTDSNQPQHF.

This clonotype was seen a handful of times. J is TRBJ1-3 and V is TRBV11-2; D gene unclear. Trimming left V 3 bases short and J 1 base short, with 7 bases between. This CDR3 is 14 amino acids long. Per the germline V gene, CDR1 is SGHAT and CDR2 is FQNNGV. CDR3 loop: CASSFLGSGNTIYF. The CDR3 region has the DNA TGTGCCAGCAGCTTTCTAGGTTCTGGAAACACCATATATTTT.

In its sample, this clonotype was seen many times. This sequence joins TRBV3-1 and TRBJ2-5; D uncertain. The V end was cut by 4 bases, the J end by 4 bases, with 16 bases between. The CDR3 runs 15 residues. The germline V gene has CDR1 LGHDT and CDR2 YNNKEL (reference sequence). The CDR3 spells CASSPETQVGETQYF. CDR3 sequence (DNA): TGTGCCAGCAGCCCCGAGACCCAAGTAGGAGAGACCCAGTACTTC.

The rearrangement joins TRBV6-5 to TRBJ2-2; 9 positions agree with TRBD1. The germline V gene encodes CDR1 MNHEY and CDR2 SVGAGI. This CDR3 comprises 16 residues. The V and J ends lost 3 bases and 4 bases, in that order; junction bases with no gene match: 6. The CDR3 loop is CASSYYRGLGTGELFF. Here the CDR3 DNA reads TGTGCCAGCAGTTATTACAGGGGGCTTGGCACCGGGGAGCTGTTTTTT.

V is TRBV28 and J is TRBJ2-7; possible D gene TRBD1, 6 bases. The CDR3 contains 13 residues. The germline V gene has CDR1 MDHEN and CDR2 SYDVKM. Between the trimmed V and J ends, which lost 3 bases and 6 bases, there was a span of 12 bases. The CDR3 DNA sequence: TGTGCCAGCAGTTTGTACAGGGAGCTCGAGCAGTACTTC. Residues: CASSLYRELEQYF.

This clonotype was picked up many times. The chain has TRBV27 and TRBJ2-5, with 7 bases fitting TRBD1. V was clipped by 2 bases and J by 1 base; unmatched bases: 4. This CDR3 has 15 residues. The V gene's germline CDR1 is MNHEY and CDR2 SMNVEV (reference sequence). The CDR3 DNA sequence: TGTGCCAGCAGTTTACGAACAGGGGCCCAAGAGACCCAGTACTTC. It specifies CASSLRTGAQETQYF.

This clonotype was seen ten or more times. V is TRBV27 and J is TRBJ2-5; 9 nucleotides align to TRBD2. The CDR3 has 16 amino acids. Trimming took 5 bases from V and 1 from J; bases not matched to a gene: 8. CDR1 MNHEY and CDR2 SMNVEV come from the germline V gene (reference sequence). Here the CDR3 reads CASSQFGTSSQETQYF. Here the CDR3 DNA reads TGTGCCAGCAGTCAATTCGGGACTAGCAGCCAAGAGACCCAGTACTTC.

This clonotype showed up many times. The V call is TRBV11-2, the J call TRBJ2-7; 8 positions match TRBD2. Germline-derived CDR1 and CDR2 are SGHAT and FQNNGV. The CDR3 has 14 amino acids. Trimming removed 6 bases from V and 5 bases from J; junction bases left unmatched: 9. The CDR3 bases are TGTGCCAGCAGTTATAGCGGGACTTGGAACGAGCAGTACTTC. Translated: CASSYSGTWNEQYF. Together with reference TRBV11-2 and TRBJ2-7, the CDR3 gives the full variable domain: EAGVAQSPRYKIIEKRQSVAFWCNPISGHATLYWYQQILGQGPKLLIQFQNNGVVDDSQLPKDRFSAERLKGVDSTLKIQPAKLEDSAVYLCASSYSGTWNEQYFGPGTRLTVT.

Many counts were recorded for this clonotype. The chain is built from TRBV29-1 and TRBJ1-1; D call uncertain. Trimming left V 7 bases short and J 7 bases short, with 13 bases between. The germline V gene encodes CDR1 SQVTM and CDR2 ANQGSEA. The CDR3 spans 11 residues. CDR3 in amino acids: CSGQSGFEAFF. The CDR3, as DNA: TGCAGCGGTCAGTCGGGGTTTGAAGCTTTCTTT. Full variable domain (missing parts from reference TRBV29-1 and TRBJ1-1): SAVISQKPSRDICQRGTSLTIQCQVDSQVTMMFWYRQQPGQSLTLIATANQGSEATYESGFVIDKFPISRPNLTFSTLTVSNMSPEDSSIYLCSGQSGFEAFFGQGTRLTVV.

This clonotype has ten or more counts. This chain connects TRBV29-1 to TRBJ2-7; D is perhaps TRBD1 (6 bases). V lost 1 base and J 2 bases, leaving 12 bases between the germline ends. CDR1 is SQVTM and CDR2 is ANQGSEA in the germline V gene. The length of the CDR3 is 14 residues. CDR3 DNA: TGCAGCGTTGAAGTCAACAGGGCCGCCTACGAGCAGTACTTC. Protein product: CSVEVNRAAYEQYF.

Many counts were recorded for this clonotype. The genes are TRBV5-1 and TRBJ1-1; D call uncertain. This CDR3 spans 16 amino acids. Germline V gene sequence: CDR1 SGHRS, CDR2 YFSETQ. Trimming took 0 bases from V and 3 from J, leaving 15 bases between them. CDR3 DNA sequence: TGCGCCAGCAGCTTGGCCTGGAAGGGAAAGTACACTGAAGCTTTCTTT. This encodes CASSLAWKGKYTEAFF. Filled out from reference TRBV5-1 and TRBJ1-1, the complete variable domain reads KAGVTQTPRYLIKTRGQQVTLSCSPISGHRSVSWYQQTPGQGLQFLFEYFSETQRNKGNFPGRFSGRQFSNSRSEMNVSTLELGDSALYLCASSLAWKGKYTEAFFGQGTRLTVV.

This clonotype was counted a few times. V and J are TRBV11-2 and TRBJ2-1, with a tentative D call TRBD2 (6 bases). Germline CDR1 and CDR2: SGHAT and FQNNGV. Trimming left V 1 base short and J 0 bases short, with 13 bases between. CDR3 size: 17 residues. CDR3 nucleotides: TGTGCCAGCAGCTTAGGGGTTCGGGAGAGCTCCTACAATGAGCAGTTCTTC. This sequence encodes CASSLGVRESSYNEQFF.

The chain recombines TRBV7-9 with TRBJ1-1; maybe TRBD1 (6 bases). The CDR3 is 13 amino acids. V was cut by 5 bases and J by 8 bases, with 15 bases left in between. Germline CDR1 and CDR2: SEHNR and FQNEAQ (reference sequence). This CDR3 reads CASSPDSTAEAFF. In DNA, the CDR3 is TGTGCCAGCAGCCCGGACAGTACCGCGGAAGCTTTCTTT.

This clonotype was observed at least ten times. The V call is TRBV5-1, the J call TRBJ1-1, with D hard to call. The germline V gene encodes CDR1 SGHRS and CDR2 YFSETQ. This CDR3 has 16 residues. With 2 bases removed from V and 3 bases from J, the gap between germline ends came to 17 bases. The CDR3 here is CASSLVVLREDTEAFF. CDR3 coding DNA: TGCGCCAGCAGCTTAGTAGTTCTCCGAGAGGACACTGAAGCTTTCTTT.

This chain links TRBV5-4 with TRBJ1-2; 9 bases agree with TRBD1. From germline, CDR1 is SGHNT and CDR2 YYREEE (reference sequence). The ends lost 7 bases at V and 8 bases at J; junction bases unmatched: 9. The CDR3 spans 13 residues. CDR3 protein: CASCTRTGEGYTF. The CDR3 DNA follows: TGTGCCAGCTGCACGAGGACAGGGGAGGGCTACACCTTC. Together with reference TRBV5-4 and TRBJ1-2, the CDR3 gives the full variable domain: ETGVTQSPTHLIKTRGQQVTLRCSSQSGHNTVSWYQQALGQGPQFIFQYYREEENGRGNFPPRFSGLQFPNYSSELNVNALELDDSALYLCASCTRTGEGYTFGSGTRLTVV.

The chain recombines TRBV12-3 or TRBV12-4 with TRBJ1-4; no definite D call. This CDR3 has 15 residues. V lost 6 bases, J lost 4 bases, and 15 bases lay in between. The CDR3, as DNA: TGTGCCAGCAGCTACCGCGACTCACTTAATGAAAAACTGTTTTTT. Translating gives CASSYRDSLNEKLFF.

This clonotype showed up just a few times. This sequence joins TRBV5-1 and TRBJ1-2; D might be TRBD1 (5 bases). Per the germline V gene, CDR1 is SGHRS and CDR2 is YFSETQ. V lost 4 bases and J 4 bases, leaving 14 bases between the germline ends. The CDR3 consists of 14 residues. The CDR3 protein is CASSPQGESYGYTF. The CDR3 DNA reads TGCGCCAGCAGCCCTCAGGGAGAATCCTATGGCTACACCTTC.

This chain links TRBV7-9 with TRBJ2-7; 9 bases are shared with TRBD2. With 3 bases clipped from V and 4 bases from J, the junction kept 4 bases outside the gene matches. Germline CDR1 and CDR2: SEHNR and FQNEAQ (reference sequence). There are 14 residues in the CDR3. The CDR3 coding sequence is TGTGCCAGCAGCTTCAGCGGGAGGCAATACGAGCAGTACTTC. Translating it yields CASSFSGRQYEQYF. The full variable domain, completed using reference TRBV7-9 and TRBJ2-7, is DTGVSQNPRHKITKRGQNVTFRCDPISEHNRLYWYRQTLGQGPEFLTYFQNEAQLEKSRLLSDRFSAERPKGSFSTLEIQRTEQGDSAMYLCASSFSGRQYEQYFGPGTRLTVT.